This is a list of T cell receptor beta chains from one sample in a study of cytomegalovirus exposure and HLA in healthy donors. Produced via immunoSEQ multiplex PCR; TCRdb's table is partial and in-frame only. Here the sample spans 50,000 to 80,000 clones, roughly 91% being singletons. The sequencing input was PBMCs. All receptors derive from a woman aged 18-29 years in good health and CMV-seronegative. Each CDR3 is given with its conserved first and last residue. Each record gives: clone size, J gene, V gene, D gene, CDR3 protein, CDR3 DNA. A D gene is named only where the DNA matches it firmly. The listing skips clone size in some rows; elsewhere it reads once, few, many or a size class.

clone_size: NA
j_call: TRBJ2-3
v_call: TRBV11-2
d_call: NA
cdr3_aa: CASSLQGPTDTQYF
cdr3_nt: TGTGCCAGCAGTCTCCAGGGCCCCACAGATACGCAGTATTTT

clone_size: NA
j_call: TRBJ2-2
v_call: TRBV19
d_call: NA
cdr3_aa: CASSMFGRNTGELFF
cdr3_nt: TGTGCCAGTAGTATGTTCGGGAGGAACACCGGGGAGCTGTTTTTT

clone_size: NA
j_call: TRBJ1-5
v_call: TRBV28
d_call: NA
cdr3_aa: CASSLYYRVGQPQHF
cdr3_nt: TGTGCCAGCAGTTTGTATTACAGGGTCGGGCAGCCCCAGCATTTT

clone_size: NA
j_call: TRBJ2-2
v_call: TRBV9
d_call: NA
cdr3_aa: CASSVVTNTGELFF
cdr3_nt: TGTGCCAGCAGCGTAGTTACGAACACCGGGGAGCTGTTTTTT

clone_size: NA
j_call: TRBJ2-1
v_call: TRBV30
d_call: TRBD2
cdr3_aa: CAWINKRGGPPEQFF
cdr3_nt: TGTGCCTGGATTAACAAGCGGGGGGGCCCCCCTGAGCAGTTCTTC

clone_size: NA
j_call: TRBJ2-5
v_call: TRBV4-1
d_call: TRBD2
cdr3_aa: CASRSLTSGGEETQYF
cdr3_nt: TGCGCCAGCAGGTCCCTGACTAGCGGGGGGGAAGAGACCCAGTACTTC

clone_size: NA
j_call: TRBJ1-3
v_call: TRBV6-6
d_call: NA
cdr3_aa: CASTLDGNTIYF
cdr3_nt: TGTGCCAGCACTCTAGATGGAAACACCATATATTTT

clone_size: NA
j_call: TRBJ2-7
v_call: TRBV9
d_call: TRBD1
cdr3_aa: CASSAGQAYEQYF
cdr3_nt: TGTGCCAGCAGCGCGGGACAGGCCTACGAGCAGTACTTC

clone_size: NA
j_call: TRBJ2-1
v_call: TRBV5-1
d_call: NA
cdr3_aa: CASSLSLNNEQFF
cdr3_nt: TGCGCCAGCAGCTTGAGTCTAAACAATGAGCAGTTCTTC

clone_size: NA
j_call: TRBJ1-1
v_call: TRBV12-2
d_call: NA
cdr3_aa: CASRLRGGGTEAFF
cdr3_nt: TGTGCAAGTCGCCTTCGCGGGGGGGGGACTGAAGCTTTCTTT

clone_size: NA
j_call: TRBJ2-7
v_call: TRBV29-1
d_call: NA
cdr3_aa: CSVGANDEQYF
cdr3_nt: TGCAGCGTTGGGGCGAATGACGAGCAGTACTTC

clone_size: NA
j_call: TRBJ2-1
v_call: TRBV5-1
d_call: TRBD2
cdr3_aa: CASRSSGRAEQFF
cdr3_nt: TGCGCCAGCAGGTCTAGCGGGAGGGCAGAGCAGTTCTTC

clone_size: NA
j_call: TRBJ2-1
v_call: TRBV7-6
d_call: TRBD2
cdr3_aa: CASSPTSAPTYNEQFF
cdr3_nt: TGTGCCAGCAGCCCTACTAGCGCTCCAACCTACAATGAGCAGTTCTTC

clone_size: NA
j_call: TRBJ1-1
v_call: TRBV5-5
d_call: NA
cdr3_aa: CASSSQGLGIRTEAFF
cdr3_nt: TGTGCCAGCAGCTCCCAGGGGCTCGGTATAAGGACTGAAGCTTTCTTT

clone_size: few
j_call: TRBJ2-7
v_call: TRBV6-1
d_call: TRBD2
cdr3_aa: CASSEASAGWSGSYEQYF
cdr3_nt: TGTGCCAGCAGTGAAGCTTCAGCGGGGTGGAGTGGGTCCTACGAGCAGTACTTC

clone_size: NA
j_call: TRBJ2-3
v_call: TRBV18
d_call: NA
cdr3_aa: CASSPPVRRLTDTQYF
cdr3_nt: TGTGCCAGCTCACCACCGGTGCGGCGGCTCACAGATACGCAGTATTTT

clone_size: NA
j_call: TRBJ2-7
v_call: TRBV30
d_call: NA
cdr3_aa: CAWSLTQAYEQYF
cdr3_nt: TGTGCCTGGAGTCTTACTCAAGCCTACGAGCAGTACTTC

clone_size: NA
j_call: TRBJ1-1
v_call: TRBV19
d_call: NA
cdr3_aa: CASSPRDTGNTEAFF
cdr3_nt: TGTGCCAGTAGTCCCAGGGACACCGGGAACACTGAAGCTTTCTTT

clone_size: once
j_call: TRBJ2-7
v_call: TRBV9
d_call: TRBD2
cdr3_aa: CASSISGSPLSGEQYF
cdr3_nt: TGTGCCAGCAGCATTAGCGGGAGTCCCCTCTCAGGCGAGCAGTACTTC

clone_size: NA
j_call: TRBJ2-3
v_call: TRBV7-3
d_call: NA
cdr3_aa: CASSPEGLEDTQYF
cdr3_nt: TGTGCCAGCAGCCCAGAGGGTCTTGAAGATACGCAGTATTTT

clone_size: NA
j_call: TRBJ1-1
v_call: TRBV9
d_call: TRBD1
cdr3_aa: CASSVMTGGATEAFF
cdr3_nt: TGTGCCAGCAGCGTGATGACAGGGGGGGCCACTGAAGCTTTCTTT

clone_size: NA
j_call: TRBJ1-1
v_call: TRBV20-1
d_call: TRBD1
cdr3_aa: CSASTGGSAFF
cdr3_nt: TGCAGTGCATCGACAGGGGGTTCGGCTTTCTTT

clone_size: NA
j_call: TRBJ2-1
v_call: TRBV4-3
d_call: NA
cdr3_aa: CASSQEIRTVWTSYNEQFF
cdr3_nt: TGCGCCAGCAGCCAAGAAATACGGACAGTCTGGACGTCCTACAATGAGCAGTTCTTC

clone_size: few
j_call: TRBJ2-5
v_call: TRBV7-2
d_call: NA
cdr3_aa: CASSLVRGGLGETQYF
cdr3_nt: TGTGCCAGCAGCTTAGTGAGGGGGGGCCTCGGGGAGACCCAGTACTTC

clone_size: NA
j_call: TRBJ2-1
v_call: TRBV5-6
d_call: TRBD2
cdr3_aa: CASSSGLAGFYNEQFF
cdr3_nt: TGTGCCAGCAGCTCTGGACTAGCGGGCTTTTACAATGAGCAGTTCTTC

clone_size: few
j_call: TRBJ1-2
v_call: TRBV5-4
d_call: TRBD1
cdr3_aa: CASRSGTVYGYTF
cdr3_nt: TGTGCCAGCAGGTCCGGGACAGTCTATGGCTACACCTTC

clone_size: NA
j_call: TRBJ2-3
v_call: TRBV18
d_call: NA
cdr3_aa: CASSPARRASTDTQYF
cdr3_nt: TGTGCCAGCTCACCCGCTAGGAGGGCGAGCACAGATACGCAGTATTTT